These 24 T cell receptor beta chains originate from one sample sequenced in a study of human CD8 memory T cell subsets. TCR beta was sequenced from UMI-tagged 5' RACE libraries. TCRdb re-called the 5' RACE reads and catalogs CDR3 proteins one per entry, DNA excluded. Across about 6,700 distinct CDR3 sequences, the top ten clones capture approximately 24% of the sample. Sequenced input: CD8+ T cells from PBMCs. These receptors were obtained from a human donor in good health.

This clonotype is labeled medium-sized based on frequency. V is TRBV7-6 and J is TRBJ2-7; the TRBD1 assignment by TCRdb is unverifiable without DNA. This CDR3 has 13 amino acids. The germline CDR1 and CDR2 sequences are SGHVS and FNYEAQ. Here the CDR3 reads CATLQGPGLEQYF.

This chain joins TRBV20-1 and TRBJ1-6. Germline V gene sequence: CDR1 DFQATT, CDR2 SNEGSKA (reference sequence). The CDR3 covers 15 residues. The CDR3 region is CSARDPSIEGSPLHF.

V usage is TRBV19 and J usage is TRBJ1-5; the TCRdb D gene call, TRBD1, has no DNA to confirm it. The CDR3 contains 12 residues. Germline CDR1 LNHDA, CDR2 SQIVND (reference sequence). CDR3: CASRIGGQPQHF.

Frequency places this clonotype as medium-sized (0.01 to 0.1%). The gene calls are TRBV20-1 and TRBJ1-5; TCRdb's D call, TRBD1, is unchecked because there is no DNA. Germline V gene sequence: CDR1 DFQATT, CDR2 SNEGSKA (reference sequence). The CDR3 covers 14 residues. The CDR3 region is CSARLPEGNQPQHF.

Frequency places this clonotype as large. The chain joins TRBV19 to TRBJ1-2. The CDR3 is 13 residues long. The germline V gene has CDR1 LNHDA and CDR2 SQIVND (reference sequence). CDR3 amino acids: CASSIGGGDGYTF.

The genes are TRBV7-9 and TRBJ2-1; the D gene TCRdb calls, TRBD2, cannot be checked with no DNA. CDR3 length equals 13 residues. Per the germline V gene, CDR1 is SEHNR and CDR2 is FQNEAQ (reference sequence). The CDR3 spells CASSLVRGPQEFF.

The V gene is TRBV5-1, the J gene TRBJ1-1; TCRdb's D call, TRBD1, is unchecked because there is no DNA. The CDR3 extends over 14 amino acids. Per germline, CDR1 SGHRS and CDR2 YFSETQ. The CDR3 reads CASSPGHSSPEAFF.

The chain carries TRBV12-3 or TRBV12-4 and TRBJ2-5; TCRdb selects TRBD2, and the lack of DNA leaves this call unchecked. CDR3 length equals 13 residues. CDR3 sequence reads: CASSRLARETQYF.

The chain couples TRBV5-1 to TRBJ2-3; TCRdb gives TRBD1 as the D gene, but with no DNA this cannot be confirmed. Germline V lookup: CDR1 SGHRS, CDR2 YFSETQ. The CDR3 extends over 14 amino acids. This CDR3 is CASDLMGAADTQYF.

The chain has TRBV9 and TRBJ2-1; TCRdb names TRBD2, which stays unverified in the absence of DNA. This CDR3 is 16 amino acids long. Germline V CDR1 and CDR2: SGDLS, YYNGEE. CDR3 in amino acids: CASSSPPGLAGNEQFF.

The genes are TRBV20-1 and TRBJ1-5; TCRdb names TRBD1, which stays unverified in the absence of DNA. The length of the CDR3 is 13 residues. Looked up from germline, CDR1 is DFQATT and CDR2 is SNEGSKA (reference sequence). CDR3 amino acids: CSAQVGGGQPQHF.

The chain uses TRBV7-8 and TRBJ2-1. This CDR3 is built from 15 residues. The germline V gene has CDR1 SGHVS and CDR2 FQNEAQ. The CDR3 loop reads CASSLTAAAYNEQFF.

The CDR3 here is CASSFGGQETQYF. The genes are TRBV7-7 and TRBJ2-5; TCRdb calls TRBD1, which cannot be checked without DNA. Per the germline V gene, CDR1 is SSHAT and CDR2 is FNYEAQ (reference sequence). The CDR3 runs 13 residues. The whole variable domain, filled in from reference TRBV7-7 and TRBJ2-5, reads GAGVSQSPRYKVTKRGQDVTLRCDPISSHATLYWYQQALGQGPEFLTYFNYEAQPDKSGLPSDRFSAERPEGSISTLTIQRTEQRDSAMYRCASSFGGQETQYFGPGTRLLVL.

The gene calls are TRBV27 and TRBJ2-7. Germline assignment: CDR1 MNHEY and CDR2 SMNVEV (reference sequence). The CDR3 spans 12 residues. CDR3 protein: CASSLLGDEQYF.

V gene TRBV3-1 combines with J gene TRBJ2-7; TCRdb proposes TRBD1, but this gene call is untestable without DNA. CDR1 is LGHDT, CDR2 YNNKEL, per germline (reference sequence). This CDR3 is 16 amino acids long. The CDR3 is CASSQEGTVSSYEQYF.

This sequence joins TRBV15 and TRBJ2-1; without DNA, the TCRdb call of TRBD2 cannot be checked. Germline V gene sequence: CDR1 LNHNV, CDR2 YYDKDF (reference sequence). The length of the CDR3 is 16 residues. CDR3 amino acids: CATSFSGTIATNEQFF.

This chain links TRBV7-8 with TRBJ2-1; TCRdb's D gene call, TRBD1, goes unchecked for lack of DNA. The CDR3 is 15 amino acids. The germline V gene encodes CDR1 SGHVS and CDR2 FQNEAQ. The CDR3 reads CASSLDRGSGNEQFF.

The chain carries TRBV27 and TRBJ2-7; the D call of TRBD2 rests on TCRdb alone, since no DNA is present to check it. In germline, CDR1 is MNHEY, CDR2 SMNVEV (reference sequence). The CDR3 is made up of 12 amino acids. The CDR3 reads CASSSSGYEQYF.

The chain couples TRBV6-5 to TRBJ2-5; TCRdb picks TRBD1, but there is no DNA to check that call. The CDR3 extends over 16 amino acids. Germline lookup yields CDR1 MNHEY and CDR2 SVGAGI. The CDR3: CASSYSGAGFEETQYF.

The genes are TRBV3-1 and TRBJ2-1; lacking DNA, the TRBD1 call made by TCRdb goes unchecked. The V gene's germline CDR1 is LGHDT and CDR2 YNNKEL (reference sequence). CDR3 length equals 16 residues. The CDR3: CASSPVGTGVFDEQFF.

This rearrangement joins TRBV6-5 to TRBJ2-3; TCRdb calls TRBD1, which cannot be checked without DNA. This CDR3 comprises 16 residues. Per germline, CDR1 MNHEY and CDR2 SVGAGI. CDR3 loop: CASSSGLGQGSDTQYF.

The V and J genes are TRBV5-5 and TRBJ2-1; TCRdb returns TRBD1, unconfirmable since there is no DNA. The germline gives CDR1 SGHKS, CDR2 YYEKEE (reference sequence). This CDR3 has 13 residues. The CDR3 loop reads CASTRTGTNEQFF.

The J gene is TRBJ2-1, the V gene TRBV20-1; TCRdb calls TRBD1, which cannot be checked without DNA. Germline loops: CDR1 DFQATT, CDR2 SNEGSKA (reference sequence). The CDR3 consists of 16 residues. CDR3 in amino acids: CSARDILDSLDNEQFF.

The CDR3 loop reads CASSLDPLADTQYF. This rearrangement joins TRBV11-2 to TRBJ2-3; TCRdb's D gene call, TRBD1, goes unchecked for lack of DNA. CDR1 SGHAT and CDR2 FQNNGV come from the germline V gene. The CDR3 length is 14 residues.